This T cell receptor beta chain was retrieved from a study of control samples from healthy donors and cancer patients. TCRdb keeps only in-frame clones here, not all; method: immunoSEQ multiplex PCR. This sample has about 69,000 clones, with approximately 84% found just once. The CDR3 extends over 14 amino acids. The V call is TRBV21-1, the J call TRBJ1-5. TRBV21-1 is noted as a pseudogene. The sequence was obtained from a woman aged 45-59 years with lung cancer. The source material was PBMCs. CDR3 protein: CASERPPICRPQHF. CDR3 in DNA: TGTGCCAGTGAGAGGCCCCCCATATGTCGGCCCCAGCATTTT.